This T cell receptor beta chain was found in a study of T-cell reconstitution after alpha-beta-depleted transplantation in children. Study-level points and caveats: Reported findings indicate that, about two months after transplant, alpha-beta T cells came from several hundred expanded clones, which were derived from non-depleted graft cells. It was surviving recipient T cells and thymic progenitors that gave some patients high TCRbeta diversity at day 60. Most T-cell counts and diversity one year after the transplant came from T cells that were newly produced.

A library of TCRbeta sequences, prepared with unique molecular identifiers, was generated. TCRdb recomputed calls from the PCR reads with MiXCR, one row per CDR3 protein. There are around 300,000 distinct CDR3 sequences in the sample; approximately 10% occur only once, and roughly a quarter lies in the top ten. In this sample, this clonotype turned up many times. Antigen: not known. Germline-derived CDR1 and CDR2 are DFQATT and SNEGSKA (reference sequence). J was trimmed by 7 bases and V by 0 bases; bases with no gene match: 8. This CDR3 contains 16 residues. The source is a male patient aged 2-10 years who had a stem cell transplant for chronic granulomatous disease, so the T cells may come from the graft donor. Source: peripheral blood, taken 180 days after TCRalphabeta/CD19-depleted stem cell transplant. The J gene is TRBJ1-6, the V gene TRBV20-1, with 8 bases identical to TRBD1. The CDR3: CSARDVPGGFNSPLHF. The CDR3 nucleotides read TGCAGTGCTAGAGATGTTCCAGGGGGCTTCAATTCACCCCTCCACTTT.